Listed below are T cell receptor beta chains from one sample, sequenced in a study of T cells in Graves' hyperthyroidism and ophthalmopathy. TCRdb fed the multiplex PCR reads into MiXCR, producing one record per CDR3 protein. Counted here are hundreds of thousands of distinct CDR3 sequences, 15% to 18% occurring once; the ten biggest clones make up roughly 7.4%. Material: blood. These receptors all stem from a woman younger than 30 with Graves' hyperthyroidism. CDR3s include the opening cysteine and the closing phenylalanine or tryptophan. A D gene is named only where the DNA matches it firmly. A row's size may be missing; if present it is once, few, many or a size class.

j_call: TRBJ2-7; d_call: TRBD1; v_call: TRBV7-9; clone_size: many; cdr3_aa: CASSLGGQGKAYEQYF; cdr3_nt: TGTGCCAGCAGCTTAGGGGGACAGGGGAAAGCCTACGAGCAGTACTTC
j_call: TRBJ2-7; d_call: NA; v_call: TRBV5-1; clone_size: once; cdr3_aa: CASSPRDGLYEQYF; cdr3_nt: TGCGCCAGCAGCCCCCGGGACGGGCTCTACGAGCAGTACTTC
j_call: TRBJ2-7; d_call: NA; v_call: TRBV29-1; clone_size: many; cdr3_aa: CSVAKGNVHEQYF; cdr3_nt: TGCAGCGTTGCTAAGGGCAACGTCCACGAGCAGTACTTC
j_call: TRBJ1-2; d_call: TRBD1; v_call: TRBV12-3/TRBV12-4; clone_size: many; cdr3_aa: CASSPDRGIWDGYTF; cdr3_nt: TGTGCCAGCAGCCCCGACAGGGGTATTTGGGATGGCTACACCTTC
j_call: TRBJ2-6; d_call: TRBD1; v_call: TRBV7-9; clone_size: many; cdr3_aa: CASSDRRTGGSGANVLTF; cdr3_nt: TGTGCCAGCAGCGACCGCCGGACAGGGGGGTCTGGGGCCAACGTCCTGACTTTC
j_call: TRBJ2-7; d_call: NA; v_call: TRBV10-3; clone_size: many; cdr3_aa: CAISESGGVREQYF; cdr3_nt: TGTGCCATCAGTGAGAGTGGAGGGGTGAGAGAGCAGTACTTC
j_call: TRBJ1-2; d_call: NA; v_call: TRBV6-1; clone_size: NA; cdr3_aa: CASRRQDGYTF; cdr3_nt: TGTGCCAGCAGACGACAGGATGGCTACACCTTC
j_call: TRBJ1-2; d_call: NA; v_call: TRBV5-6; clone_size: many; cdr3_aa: CASSLRWGGGYTF; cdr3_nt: TGTGCCAGCAGCTTGCGCTGGGGCGGTGGCTACACCTTC
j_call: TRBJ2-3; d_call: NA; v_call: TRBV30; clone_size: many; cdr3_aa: CAWRGGDKSSTDTQYF; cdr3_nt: TGTGCCTGGAGGGGCGGAGACAAATCTAGCACAGATACGCAGTATTTT
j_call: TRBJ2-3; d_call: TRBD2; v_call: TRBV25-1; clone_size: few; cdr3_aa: CASSELLAAHTGTQYF; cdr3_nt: TGTGCCAGCAGTGAATTACTAGCGGCCCACACGGGTACGCAGTATTTT
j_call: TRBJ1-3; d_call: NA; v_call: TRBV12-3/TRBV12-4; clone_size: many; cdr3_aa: CASSLGRGSGNTIYF; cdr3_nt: TGTGCCAGCAGTTTGGGGAGGGGCTCTGGAAACACCATATATTTT
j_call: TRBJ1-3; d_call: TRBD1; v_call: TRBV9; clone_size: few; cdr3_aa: CASSGGGHSGNTIYF; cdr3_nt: TGTGCCAGCAGCGGAGGGGGCCACTCTGGAAACACCATATATTTT
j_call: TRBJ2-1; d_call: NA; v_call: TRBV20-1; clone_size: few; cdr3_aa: CSARDHGRRGDEQFF; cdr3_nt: TGCAGTGCTAGAGACCACGGGAGGAGGGGGGATGAGCAGTTCTTC
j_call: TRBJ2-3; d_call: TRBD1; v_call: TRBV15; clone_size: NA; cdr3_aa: CATSRRQGVTDTQYF; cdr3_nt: TGTGCCACCAGCCGTAGACAGGGGGTCACAGATACGCAGTATTTT
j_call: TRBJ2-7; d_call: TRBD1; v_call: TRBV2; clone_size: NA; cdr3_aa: CASNLDRFVGEQYF; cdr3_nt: TGTGCCAGCAACCTGGACAGGTTTGTAGGCGAGCAGTACTTC
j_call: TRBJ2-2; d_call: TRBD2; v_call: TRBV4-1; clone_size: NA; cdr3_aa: CASSQAIAGNTGELFF; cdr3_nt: TGCGCCAGCAGCCAGGCTATAGCGGGGAACACCGGGGAGCTGTTTTTT
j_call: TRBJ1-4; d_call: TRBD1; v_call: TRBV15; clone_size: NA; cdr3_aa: CATSGKTGGGSNEKLFF; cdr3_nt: TGTGCCACCAGCGGAAAGACAGGGGGCGGTTCGAATGAAAAACTGTTTTTT
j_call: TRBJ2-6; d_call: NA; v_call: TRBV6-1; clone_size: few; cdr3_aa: CASTKEQYGANVLTF; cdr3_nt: TGTGCCAGCACAAAGGAGCAGTATGGGGCCAACGTCCTGACTTTC
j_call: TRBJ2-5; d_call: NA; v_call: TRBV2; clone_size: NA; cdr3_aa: CASSEGTVQETQYF; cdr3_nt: TGTGCCAGCAGTGAGGGGACTGTCCAAGAGACCCAGTACTTC